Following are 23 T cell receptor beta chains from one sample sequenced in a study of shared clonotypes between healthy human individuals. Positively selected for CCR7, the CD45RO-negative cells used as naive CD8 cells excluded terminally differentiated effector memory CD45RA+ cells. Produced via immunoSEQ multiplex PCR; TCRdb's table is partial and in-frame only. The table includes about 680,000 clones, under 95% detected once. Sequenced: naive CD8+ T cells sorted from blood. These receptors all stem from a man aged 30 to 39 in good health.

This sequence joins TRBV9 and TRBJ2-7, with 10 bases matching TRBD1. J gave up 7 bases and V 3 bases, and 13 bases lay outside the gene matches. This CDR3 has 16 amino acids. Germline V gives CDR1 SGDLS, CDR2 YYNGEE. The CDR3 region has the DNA TGTGCCAGCAGCGCGCGACAGGGGGCCTCTATGTGGGAGCAGTACTTC. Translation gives CASSARQGASMWEQYF.

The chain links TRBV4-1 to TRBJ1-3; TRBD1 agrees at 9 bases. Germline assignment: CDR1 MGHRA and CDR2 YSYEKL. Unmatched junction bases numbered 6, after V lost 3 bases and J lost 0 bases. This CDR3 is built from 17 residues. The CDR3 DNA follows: TGCGCCAGCAGCCAGCTGGGACAGGGCAACTCTGGAAACACCATATATTTT. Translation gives CASSQLGQGNSGNTIYF.

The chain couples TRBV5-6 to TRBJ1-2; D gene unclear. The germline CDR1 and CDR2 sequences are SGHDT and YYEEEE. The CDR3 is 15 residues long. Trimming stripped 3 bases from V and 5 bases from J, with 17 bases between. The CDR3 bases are TGTGCCAGCAGCTCTCGTGGAGGGTGGTCTTATGGCTACACCTTC. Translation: CASSSRGGWSYGYTF.

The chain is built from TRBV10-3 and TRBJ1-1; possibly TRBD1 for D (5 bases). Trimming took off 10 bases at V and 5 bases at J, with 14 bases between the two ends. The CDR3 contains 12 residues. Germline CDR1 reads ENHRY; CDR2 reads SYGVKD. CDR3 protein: CATRDGLTEAFF. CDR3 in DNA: TGTGCCACCCGGGACGGCTTAACTGAAGCTTTCTTT.

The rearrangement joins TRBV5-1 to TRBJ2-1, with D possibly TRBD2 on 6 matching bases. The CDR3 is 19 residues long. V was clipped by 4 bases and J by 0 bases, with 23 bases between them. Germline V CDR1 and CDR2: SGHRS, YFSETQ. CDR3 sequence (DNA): TGCGCCAGCAGCGTGGGAATCTCTGGTAGCGGACCCTCCTACAATGAGCAGTTCTTC. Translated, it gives CASSVGISGSGPSYNEQFF.

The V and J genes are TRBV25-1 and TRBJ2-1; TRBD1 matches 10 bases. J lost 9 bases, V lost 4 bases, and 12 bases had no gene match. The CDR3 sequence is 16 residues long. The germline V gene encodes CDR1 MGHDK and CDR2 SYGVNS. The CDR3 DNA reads TGTGCCAGCAGTGTCGACCGGGACAGGGGCTTAGGTGAGCAGTTCTTC. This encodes CASSVDRDRGLGEQFF.

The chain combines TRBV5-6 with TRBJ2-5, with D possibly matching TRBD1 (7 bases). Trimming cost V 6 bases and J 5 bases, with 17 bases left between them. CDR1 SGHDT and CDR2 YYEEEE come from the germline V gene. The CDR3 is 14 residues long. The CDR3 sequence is CASTPDRRGETQYF. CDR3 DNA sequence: TGTGCCAGCACCCCGGACAGGAGGGGGGAGACCCAGTACTTC.

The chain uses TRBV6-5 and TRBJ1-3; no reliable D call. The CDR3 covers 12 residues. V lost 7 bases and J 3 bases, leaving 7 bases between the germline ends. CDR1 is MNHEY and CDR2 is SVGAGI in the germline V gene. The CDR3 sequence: CASTGVGNTIYF. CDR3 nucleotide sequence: TGTGCCAGCACCGGGGTTGGAAACACCATATATTTT.

This CDR3 is CASSPVLESYEQYF. CDR3 coding DNA: TGTGCCAGCAGCCCGGTACTAGAGTCCTACGAGCAGTACTTC. This chain joins TRBV28 and TRBJ2-7, with D tentatively TRBD2 (5 bases). CDR3 length: 14 amino acids. The V end lost 6 bases, the J end lost 1 base, and 13 bases lay between the germline ends. The germline V gene encodes CDR1 MDHEN and CDR2 SYDVKM.

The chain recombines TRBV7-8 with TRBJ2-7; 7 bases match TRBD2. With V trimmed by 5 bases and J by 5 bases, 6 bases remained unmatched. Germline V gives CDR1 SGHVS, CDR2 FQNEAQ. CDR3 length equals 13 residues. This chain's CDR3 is CASSTSGTNEQYF. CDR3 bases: TGTGCCAGCAGCACCTCCGGGACTAACGAGCAGTACTTC. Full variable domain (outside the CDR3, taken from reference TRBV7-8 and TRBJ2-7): GAGVSQSPRYKVAKRGQDVALRCDPISGHVSLFWYQQALGQGPEFLTYFQNEAQLDKSGLPSDRFFAERPEGSVSTLKIQRTQQEDSAVYLCASSTSGTNEQYFGPGTRLTVT.

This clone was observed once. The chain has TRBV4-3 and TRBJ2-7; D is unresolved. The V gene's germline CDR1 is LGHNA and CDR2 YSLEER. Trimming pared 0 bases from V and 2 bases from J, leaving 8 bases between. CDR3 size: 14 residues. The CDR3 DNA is TGCGCCAGCAGCCAAGAGACGTATGCCTACGAGCAGTACTTC. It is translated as CASSQETYAYEQYF.

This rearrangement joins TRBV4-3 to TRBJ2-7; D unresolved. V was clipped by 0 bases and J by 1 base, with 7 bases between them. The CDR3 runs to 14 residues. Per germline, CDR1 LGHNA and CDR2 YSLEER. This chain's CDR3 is CASSQDKWSYEQYF. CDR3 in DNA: TGCGCCAGCAGCCAAGATAAGTGGTCCTACGAGCAGTACTTC.

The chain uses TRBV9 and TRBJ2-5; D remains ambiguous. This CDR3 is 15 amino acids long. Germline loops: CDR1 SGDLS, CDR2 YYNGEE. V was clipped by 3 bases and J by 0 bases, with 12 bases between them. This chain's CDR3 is CASSGGGVDQETQYF. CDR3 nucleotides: TGTGCCAGCAGCGGGGGTGGGGTGGACCAAGAGACCCAGTACTTC.

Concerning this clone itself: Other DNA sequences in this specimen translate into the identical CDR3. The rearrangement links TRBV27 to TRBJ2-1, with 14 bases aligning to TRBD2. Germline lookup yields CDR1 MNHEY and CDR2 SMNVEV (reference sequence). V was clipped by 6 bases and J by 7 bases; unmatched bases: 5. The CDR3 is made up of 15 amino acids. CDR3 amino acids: CASSPGTSGSNEQFF. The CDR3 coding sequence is TGTGCCAGCAGCCCCGGGACTAGCGGGAGTAATGAGCAGTTCTTC.

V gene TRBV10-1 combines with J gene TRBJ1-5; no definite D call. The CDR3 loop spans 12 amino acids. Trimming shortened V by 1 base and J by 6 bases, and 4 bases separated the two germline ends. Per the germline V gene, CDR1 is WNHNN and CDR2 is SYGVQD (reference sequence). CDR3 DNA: TGCGCCAGCAGTGAGTTCGGTCAGCCCCAGCATTTT. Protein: CASSEFGQPQHF.

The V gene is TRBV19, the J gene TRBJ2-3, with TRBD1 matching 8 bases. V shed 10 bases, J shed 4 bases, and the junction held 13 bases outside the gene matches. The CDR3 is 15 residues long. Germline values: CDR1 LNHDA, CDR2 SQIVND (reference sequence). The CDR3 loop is CATQRTGGSADTQYF. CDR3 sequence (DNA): TGTGCCACTCAAAGAACAGGGGGAAGCGCAGATACGCAGTATTTT.

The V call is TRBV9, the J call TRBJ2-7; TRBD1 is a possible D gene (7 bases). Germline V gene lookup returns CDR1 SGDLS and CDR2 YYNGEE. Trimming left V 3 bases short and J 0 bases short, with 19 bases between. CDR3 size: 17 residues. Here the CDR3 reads CASSEGGTVEHSYEQYF. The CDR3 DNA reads TGTGCCAGCAGCGAAGGAGGGACAGTTGAACACTCCTACGAGCAGTACTTC.

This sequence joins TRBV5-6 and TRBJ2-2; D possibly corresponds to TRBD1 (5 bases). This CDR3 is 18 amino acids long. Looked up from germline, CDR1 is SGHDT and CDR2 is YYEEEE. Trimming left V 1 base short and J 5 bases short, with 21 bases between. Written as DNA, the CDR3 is TGTGCCAGCAGCTTGCTGGGGCCAGGACCCCTAGAGACCGGGGAGCTGTTTTTT. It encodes CASSLLGPGPLETGELFF.

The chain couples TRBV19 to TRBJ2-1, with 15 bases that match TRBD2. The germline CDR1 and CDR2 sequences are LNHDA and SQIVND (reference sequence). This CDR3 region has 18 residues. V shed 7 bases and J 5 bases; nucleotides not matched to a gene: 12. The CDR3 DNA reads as TGTGCCAGTACCGGGGTTGGACTAGCGGGAGGGCGGAACAATGAGCAGTTCTTC. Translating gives CASTGVGLAGGRNNEQFF.

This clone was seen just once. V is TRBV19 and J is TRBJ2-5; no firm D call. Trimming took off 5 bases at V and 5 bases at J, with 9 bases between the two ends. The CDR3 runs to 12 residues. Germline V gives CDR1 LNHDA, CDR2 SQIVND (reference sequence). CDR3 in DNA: TGTGCCAGTAGTTCCGGAGCGGAGACCCAGTACTTC. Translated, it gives CASSSGAETQYF. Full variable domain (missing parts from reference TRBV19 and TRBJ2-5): DGGITQSPKYLFRKEGQNVTLSCEQNLNHDAMYWYRQDPGQGLRLIYYSQIVNDFQKGDIAEGYSVSREKKESFPLTVTSAQKNPTAFYLCASSSGAETQYFGPGTRLLVL.

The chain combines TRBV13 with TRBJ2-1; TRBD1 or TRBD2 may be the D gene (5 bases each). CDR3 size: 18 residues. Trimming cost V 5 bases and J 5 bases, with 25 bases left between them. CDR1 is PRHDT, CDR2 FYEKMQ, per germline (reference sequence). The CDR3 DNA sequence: TGTGCCAGCAGCCAAAACTCACTCACCGGGACGAGAGACAATGAGCAGTTCTTC. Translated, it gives CASSQNSLTGTRDNEQFF.

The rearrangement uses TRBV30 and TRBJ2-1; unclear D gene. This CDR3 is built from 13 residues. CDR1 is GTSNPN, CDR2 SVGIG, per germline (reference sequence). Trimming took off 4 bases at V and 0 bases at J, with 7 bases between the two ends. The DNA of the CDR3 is TGTGCCTGGATCCGTCCCTCCTACAATGAGCAGTTCTTC. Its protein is CAWIRPSYNEQFF.

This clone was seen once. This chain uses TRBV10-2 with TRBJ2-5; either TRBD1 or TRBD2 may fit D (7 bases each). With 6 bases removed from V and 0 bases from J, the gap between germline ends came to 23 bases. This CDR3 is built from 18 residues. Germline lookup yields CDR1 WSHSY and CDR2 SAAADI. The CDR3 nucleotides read TGCGCCAGCAGGGTCCAGGGGGGGTCCGGTGGCGACCAAGAGACCCAGTACTTC. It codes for CASRVQGGSGGDQETQYF.